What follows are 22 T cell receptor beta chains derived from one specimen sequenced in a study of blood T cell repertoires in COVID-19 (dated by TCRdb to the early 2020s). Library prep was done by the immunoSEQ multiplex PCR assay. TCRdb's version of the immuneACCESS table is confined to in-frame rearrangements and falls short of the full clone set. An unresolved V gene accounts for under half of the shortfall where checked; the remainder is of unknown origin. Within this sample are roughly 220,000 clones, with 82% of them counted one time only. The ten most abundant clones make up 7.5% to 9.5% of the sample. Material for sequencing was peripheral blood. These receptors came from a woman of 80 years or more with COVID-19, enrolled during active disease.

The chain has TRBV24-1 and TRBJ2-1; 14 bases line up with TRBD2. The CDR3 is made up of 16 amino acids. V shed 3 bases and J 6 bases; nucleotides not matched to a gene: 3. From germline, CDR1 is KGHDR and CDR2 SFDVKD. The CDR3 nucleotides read TGTGCCACCAGTGATCTCGGGACTAGCGGGAGCAATGAGCAGTTCTTC. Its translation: CATSDLGTSGSNEQFF.

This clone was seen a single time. This CDR3 reads CASRRSGWDKGYTF. For the CDR3, the DNA is TGTGCCAGCAGACGTAGCGGCTGGGATAAGGGCTACACCTTC. J is TRBJ1-2 and V is TRBV28; D is uncertain. The CDR3 runs 14 residues. The germline V gene has CDR1 MDHEN and CDR2 SYDVKM. V gave up 6 bases and J gave up 8 bases, with 19 bases separating them.

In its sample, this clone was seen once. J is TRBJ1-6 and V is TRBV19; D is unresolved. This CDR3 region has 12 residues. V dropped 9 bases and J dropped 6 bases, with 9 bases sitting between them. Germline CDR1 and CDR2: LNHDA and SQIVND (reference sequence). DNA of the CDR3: TGTGCCAGCCGGGATCTTAATTCACCCCTCCACTTT. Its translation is CASRDLNSPLHF.

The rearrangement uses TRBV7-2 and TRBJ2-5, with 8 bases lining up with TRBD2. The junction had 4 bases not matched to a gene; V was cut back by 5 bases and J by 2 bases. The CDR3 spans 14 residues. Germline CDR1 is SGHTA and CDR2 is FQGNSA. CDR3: CASSPGGQQETQYF. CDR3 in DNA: TGTGCCAGCAGCCCGGGGGGGCAGCAAGAGACCCAGTACTTC.

The DNA of the CDR3 is TGTGCCAGCAGCTTCCTAGCTACCCAAGAGACCCAGTACTTC. This encodes CASSFLATQETQYF. This chain joins TRBV5-6 and TRBJ2-5, with a weak D call TRBD2 (5 bases). Between the trimmed V and J ends, which lost 2 bases and 1 base, there was a span of 9 bases. The CDR3 sequence is 14 residues long. Germline lookup yields CDR1 SGHDT and CDR2 YYEEEE.

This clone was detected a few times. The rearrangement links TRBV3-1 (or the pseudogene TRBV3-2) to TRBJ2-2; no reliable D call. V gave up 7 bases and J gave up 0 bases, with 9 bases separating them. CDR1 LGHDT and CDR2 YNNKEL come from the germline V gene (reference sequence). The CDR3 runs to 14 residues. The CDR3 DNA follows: TGTGCCAGCACGCGACTTCCGAACACCGGGGAGCTGTTTTTT. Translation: CASTRLPNTGELFF.

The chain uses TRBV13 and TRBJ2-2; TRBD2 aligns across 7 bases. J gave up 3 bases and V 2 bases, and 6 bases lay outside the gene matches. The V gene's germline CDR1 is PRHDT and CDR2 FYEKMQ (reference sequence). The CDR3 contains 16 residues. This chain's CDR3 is CASSLRGREDTGELFF. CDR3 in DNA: TGTGCCAGCAGCTTACGAGGGAGGGAGGACACCGGGGAGCTGTTTTTT.

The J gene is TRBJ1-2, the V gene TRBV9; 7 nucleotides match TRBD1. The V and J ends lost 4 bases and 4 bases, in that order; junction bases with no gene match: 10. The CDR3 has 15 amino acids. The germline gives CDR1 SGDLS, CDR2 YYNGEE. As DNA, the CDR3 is TGTGCCAGCAGCCTATCGACAGGGAGGCCCTATGGCTACACCTTC. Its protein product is CASSLSTGRPYGYTF.

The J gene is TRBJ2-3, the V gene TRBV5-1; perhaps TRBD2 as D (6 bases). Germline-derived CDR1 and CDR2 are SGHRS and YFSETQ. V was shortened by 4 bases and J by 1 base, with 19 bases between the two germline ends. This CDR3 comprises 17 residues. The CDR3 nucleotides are TGCGCCAGCAGCCCTGTTTCGGAGGGAGGAGGCACAGATACGCAGTATTTT. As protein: CASSPVSEGGGTDTQYF.

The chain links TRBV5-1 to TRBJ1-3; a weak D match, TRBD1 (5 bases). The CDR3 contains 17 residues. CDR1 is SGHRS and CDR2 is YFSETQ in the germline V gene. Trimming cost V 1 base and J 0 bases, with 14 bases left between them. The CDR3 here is CASSLQTGGSSGNTIYF. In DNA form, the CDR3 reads TGCGCCAGCAGCTTGCAGACGGGGGGTAGCTCTGGAAACACCATATATTTT.

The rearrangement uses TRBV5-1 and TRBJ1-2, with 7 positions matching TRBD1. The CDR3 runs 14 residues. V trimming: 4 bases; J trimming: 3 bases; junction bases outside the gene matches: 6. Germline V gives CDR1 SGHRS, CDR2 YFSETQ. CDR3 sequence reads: CASSRQGEDYGYTF. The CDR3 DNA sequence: TGCGCCAGCAGCCGACAGGGAGAGGACTATGGCTACACCTTC.

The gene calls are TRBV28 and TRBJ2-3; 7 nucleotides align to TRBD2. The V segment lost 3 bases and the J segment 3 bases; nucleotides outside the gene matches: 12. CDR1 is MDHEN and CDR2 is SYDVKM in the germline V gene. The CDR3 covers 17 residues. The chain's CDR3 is CASSFSSLAGLTDTQYF. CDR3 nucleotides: TGTGCCAGCAGTTTTTCCTCCTTAGCGGGTCTGACAGATACGCAGTATTTT.

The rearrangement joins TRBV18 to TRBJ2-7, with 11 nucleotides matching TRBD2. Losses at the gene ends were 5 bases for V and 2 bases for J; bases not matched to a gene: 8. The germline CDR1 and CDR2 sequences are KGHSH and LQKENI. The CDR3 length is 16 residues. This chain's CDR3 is CASSYGTSGSTYEQYF. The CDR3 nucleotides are TGTGCCAGCTCATACGGGACTAGCGGTAGCACCTACGAGCAGTACTTC.

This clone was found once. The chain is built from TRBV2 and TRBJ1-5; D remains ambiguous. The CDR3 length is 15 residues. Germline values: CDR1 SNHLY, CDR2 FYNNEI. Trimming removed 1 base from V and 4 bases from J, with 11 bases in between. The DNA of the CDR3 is TGTGCCAGCAGTGAAGGGCGGGTACCGAATCAGCCCCAGCATTTT. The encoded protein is CASSEGRVPNQPQHF.

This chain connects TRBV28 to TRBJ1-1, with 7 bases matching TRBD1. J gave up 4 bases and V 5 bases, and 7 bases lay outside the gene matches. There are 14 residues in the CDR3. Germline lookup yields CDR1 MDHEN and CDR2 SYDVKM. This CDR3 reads CASSRIQGSTEAFF. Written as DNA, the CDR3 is TGTGCCAGCAGTCGAATACAGGGGAGCACTGAAGCTTTCTTT. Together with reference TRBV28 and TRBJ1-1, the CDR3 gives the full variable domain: DVKVTQSSRYLVKRTGEKVFLECVQDMDHENMFWYRQDPGLGLRLIYFSYDVKMKEKGDIPEGYSVSREKKERFSLILESASTNQTSMYLCASSRIQGSTEAFFGQGTRLTVV.

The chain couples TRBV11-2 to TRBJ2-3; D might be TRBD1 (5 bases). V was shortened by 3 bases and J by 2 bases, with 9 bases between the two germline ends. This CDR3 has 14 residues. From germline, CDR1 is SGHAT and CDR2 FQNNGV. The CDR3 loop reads CASSFRQSTDTQYF. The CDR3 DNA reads TGTGCCAGCAGCTTTCGACAGTCCACAGATACGCAGTATTTT.

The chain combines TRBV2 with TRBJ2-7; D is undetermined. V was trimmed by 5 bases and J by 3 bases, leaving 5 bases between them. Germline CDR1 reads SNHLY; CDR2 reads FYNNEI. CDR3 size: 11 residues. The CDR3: CASSLLYEQYF. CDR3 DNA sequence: TGTGCCAGCAGTCTCCTCTACGAGCAGTACTTC.

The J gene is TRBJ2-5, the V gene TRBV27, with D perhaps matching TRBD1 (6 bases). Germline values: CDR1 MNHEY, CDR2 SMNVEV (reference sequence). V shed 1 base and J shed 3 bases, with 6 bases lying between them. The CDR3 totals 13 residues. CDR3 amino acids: CASSLYREETQYF. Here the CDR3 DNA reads TGTGCCAGCAGTTTATACAGGGAAGAGACCCAGTACTTC.

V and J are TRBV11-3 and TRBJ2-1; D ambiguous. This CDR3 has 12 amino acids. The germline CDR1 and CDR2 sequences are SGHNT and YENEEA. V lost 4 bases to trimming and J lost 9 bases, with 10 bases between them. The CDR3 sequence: CASSSGFGEQFF. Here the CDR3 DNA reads TGTGCCAGCAGCTCCGGGTTCGGTGAGCAGTTCTTC.

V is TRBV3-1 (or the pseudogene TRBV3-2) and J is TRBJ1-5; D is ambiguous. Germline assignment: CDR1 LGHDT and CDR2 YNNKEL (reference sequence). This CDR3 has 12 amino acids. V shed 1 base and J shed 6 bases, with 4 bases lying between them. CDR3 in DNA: TGTGCCAGCAGCCAAGGGGCTCAGCCCCAGCATTTT. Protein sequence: CASSQGAQPQHF.

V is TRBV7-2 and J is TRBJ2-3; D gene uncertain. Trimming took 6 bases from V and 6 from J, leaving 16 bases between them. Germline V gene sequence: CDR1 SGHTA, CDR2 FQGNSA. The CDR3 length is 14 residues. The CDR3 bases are TGTGCCAGCAGGCCCCCCACAGAGCTCGATACGCAGTATTTT. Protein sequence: CASRPPTELDTQYF.

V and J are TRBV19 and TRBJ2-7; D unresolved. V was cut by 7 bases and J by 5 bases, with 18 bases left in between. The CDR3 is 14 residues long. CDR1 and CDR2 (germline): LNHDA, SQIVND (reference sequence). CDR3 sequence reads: CASTPTPGTHEQYF. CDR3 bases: TGTGCCAGTACCCCTACTCCAGGTACCCACGAGCAGTACTTC.